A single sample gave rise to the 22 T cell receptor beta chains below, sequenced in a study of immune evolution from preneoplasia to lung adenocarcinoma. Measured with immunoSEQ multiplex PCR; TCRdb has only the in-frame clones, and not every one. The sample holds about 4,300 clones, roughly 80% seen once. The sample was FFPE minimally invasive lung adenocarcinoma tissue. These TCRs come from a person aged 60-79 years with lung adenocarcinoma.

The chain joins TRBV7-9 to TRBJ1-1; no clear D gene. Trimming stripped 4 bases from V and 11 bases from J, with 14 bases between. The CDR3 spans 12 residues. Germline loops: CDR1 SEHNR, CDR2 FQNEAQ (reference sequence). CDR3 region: CASSSPLGSAFF. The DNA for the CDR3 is TGTGCCAGCAGCTCCCCCCTGGGTTCTGCTTTCTTT.

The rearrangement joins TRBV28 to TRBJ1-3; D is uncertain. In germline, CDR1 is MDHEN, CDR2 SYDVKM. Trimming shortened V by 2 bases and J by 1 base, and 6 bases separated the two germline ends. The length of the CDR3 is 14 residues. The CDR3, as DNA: TGTGCCAGCAGTTTACCAGCATCTGGAAACACCATATATTTT. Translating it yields CASSLPASGNTIYF.

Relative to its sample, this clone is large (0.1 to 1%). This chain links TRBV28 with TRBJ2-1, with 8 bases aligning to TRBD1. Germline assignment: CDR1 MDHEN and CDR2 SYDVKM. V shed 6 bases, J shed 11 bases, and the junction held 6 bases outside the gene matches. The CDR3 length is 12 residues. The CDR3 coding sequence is TGTGCCAGCAGGTGGACAGGGCGGAAGCAGTTCTTC. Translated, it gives CASRWTGRKQFF.

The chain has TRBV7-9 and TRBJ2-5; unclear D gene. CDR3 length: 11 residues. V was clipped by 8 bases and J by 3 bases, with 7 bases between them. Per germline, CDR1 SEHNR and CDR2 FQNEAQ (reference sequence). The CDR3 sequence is CASETKETQYF. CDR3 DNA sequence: TGTGCCAGCGAGACCAAAGAGACCCAGTACTTC.

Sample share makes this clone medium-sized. The CDR3 DNA reads TGTGCCAGCAATACTCGGGCGGGGCCCTACGAGCAGTACTTC. Protein product: CASNTRAGPYEQYF. This chain connects TRBV28 to TRBJ2-7; possibly TRBD2 for D (6 bases). CDR3 length: 14 residues. Germline V CDR1 and CDR2: MDHEN, SYDVKM. The V gene lost 7 bases and the J gene lost 2 bases, with 15 bases spanning the gap.

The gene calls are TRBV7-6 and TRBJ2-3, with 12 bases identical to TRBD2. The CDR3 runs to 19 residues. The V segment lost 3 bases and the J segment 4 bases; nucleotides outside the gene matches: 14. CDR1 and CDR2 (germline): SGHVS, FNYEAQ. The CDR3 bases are TGTGCCAGCAGCTTGACCGGGACTAGCGGGTTCCTAGGAGCAGATACGCAGTATTTT. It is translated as CASSLTGTSGFLGADTQYF.

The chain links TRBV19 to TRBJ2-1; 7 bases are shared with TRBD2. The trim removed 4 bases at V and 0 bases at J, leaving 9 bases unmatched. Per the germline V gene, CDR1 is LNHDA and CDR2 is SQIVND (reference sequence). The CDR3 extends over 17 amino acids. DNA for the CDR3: TGTGCCAGTAGTAAGTATGGCCTAGCGGACTCCTACAATGAGCAGTTCTTC. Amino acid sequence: CASSKYGLADSYNEQFF. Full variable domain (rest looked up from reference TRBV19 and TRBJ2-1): DGGITQSPKYLFRKEGQNVTLSCEQNLNHDAMYWYRQDPGQGLRLIYYSQIVNDFQKGDIAEGYSVSREKKESFPLTVTSAQKNPTAFYLCASSKYGLADSYNEQFFGPGTRLTVL.

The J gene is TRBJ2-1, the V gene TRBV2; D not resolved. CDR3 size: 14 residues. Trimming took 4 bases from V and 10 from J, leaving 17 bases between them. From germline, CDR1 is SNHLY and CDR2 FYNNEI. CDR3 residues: CASSAQTEPREQFF. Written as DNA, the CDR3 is TGTGCCAGCAGTGCCCAGACCGAACCCAGAGAGCAGTTCTTC. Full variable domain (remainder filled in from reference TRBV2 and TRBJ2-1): EPEVTQTPSHQVTQMGQEVILRCVPISNHLYFYWYRQILGQKVEFLVSFYNNEISEKSEIFDDQFSVERPDGSNFTLKIRSTKLEDSAMYFCASSAQTEPREQFFGPGTRLTVL.

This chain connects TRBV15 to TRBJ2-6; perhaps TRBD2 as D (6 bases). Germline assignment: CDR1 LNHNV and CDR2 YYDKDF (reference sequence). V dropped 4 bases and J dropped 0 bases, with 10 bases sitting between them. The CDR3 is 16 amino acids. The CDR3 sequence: CATSKVGGSGANVLTF. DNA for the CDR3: TGTGCCACCAGCAAAGTGGGAGGCTCTGGGGCCAACGTCCTGACTTTC.

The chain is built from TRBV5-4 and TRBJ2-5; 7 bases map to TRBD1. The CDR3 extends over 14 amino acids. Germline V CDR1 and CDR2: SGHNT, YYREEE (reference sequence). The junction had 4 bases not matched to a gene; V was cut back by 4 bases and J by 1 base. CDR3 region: CASSPGQPQETQYF. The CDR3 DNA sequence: TGTGCCAGCAGCCCGGGACAGCCCCAAGAGACCCAGTACTTC.

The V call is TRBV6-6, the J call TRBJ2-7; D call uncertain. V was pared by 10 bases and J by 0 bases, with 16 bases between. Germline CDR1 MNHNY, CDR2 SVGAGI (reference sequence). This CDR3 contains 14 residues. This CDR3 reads CATLRLTSSYEQYF. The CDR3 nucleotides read TGTGCCACCCTTCGACTGACGAGCTCCTACGAGCAGTACTTC.

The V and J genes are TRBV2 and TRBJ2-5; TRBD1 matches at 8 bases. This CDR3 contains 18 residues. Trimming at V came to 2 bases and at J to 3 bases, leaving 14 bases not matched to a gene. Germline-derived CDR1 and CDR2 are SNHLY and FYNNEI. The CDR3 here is CASSERTISGTGKETQYF. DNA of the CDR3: TGTGCCAGCAGTGAAAGGACGATAAGTGGGACAGGAAAAGAGACCCAGTACTTC.

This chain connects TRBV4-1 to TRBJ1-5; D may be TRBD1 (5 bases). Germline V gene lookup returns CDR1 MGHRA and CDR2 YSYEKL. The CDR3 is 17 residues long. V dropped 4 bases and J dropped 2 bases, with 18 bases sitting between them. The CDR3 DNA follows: TGCGCCAGCAGCCCAGGGACCGGGTTTGGGGGCAATCAGCCCCAGCATTTT. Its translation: CASSPGTGFGGNQPQHF.

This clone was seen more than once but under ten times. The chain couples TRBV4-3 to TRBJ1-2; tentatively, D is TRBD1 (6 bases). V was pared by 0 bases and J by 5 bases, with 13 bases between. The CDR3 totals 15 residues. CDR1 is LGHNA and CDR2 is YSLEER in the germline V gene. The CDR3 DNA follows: TGCGCCAGCAGCCAAGATCGGGGGGCCTTATATGGCTACACCTTC. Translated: CASSQDRGALYGYTF.

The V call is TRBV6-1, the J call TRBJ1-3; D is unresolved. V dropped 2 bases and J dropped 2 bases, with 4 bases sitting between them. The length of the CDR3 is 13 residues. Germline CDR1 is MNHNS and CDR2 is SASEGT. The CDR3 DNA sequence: TGTGCCAGCAGTGAAAGTACTGGAAACACCATATATTTT. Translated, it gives CASSESTGNTIYF.

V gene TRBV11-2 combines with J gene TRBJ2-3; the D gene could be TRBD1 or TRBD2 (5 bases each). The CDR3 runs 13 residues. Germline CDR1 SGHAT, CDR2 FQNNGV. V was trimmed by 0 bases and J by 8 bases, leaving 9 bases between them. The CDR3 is CASSLDLGRTQYF. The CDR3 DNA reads TGTGCCAGCAGCTTAGATTTGGGACGTACGCAGTATTTT.

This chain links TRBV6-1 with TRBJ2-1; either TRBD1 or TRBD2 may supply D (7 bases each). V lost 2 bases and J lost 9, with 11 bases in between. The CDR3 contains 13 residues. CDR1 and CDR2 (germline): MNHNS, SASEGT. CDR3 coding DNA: TGTGCCAGCAGTGAATCAGGGGGGGGTGAGCAGTTCTTC. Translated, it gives CASSESGGGEQFF.

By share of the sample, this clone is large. CDR3 sequence (DNA): TGCAGCGGCCAGACTGTCTGGAACATTCAGTACTTC. Protein: CSGQTVWNIQYF. The J gene is TRBJ2-4, the V gene TRBV29-1; D ambiguous. The CDR3 consists of 12 residues. Per germline, CDR1 SQVTM and CDR2 ANQGSEA. The ends were cut back, 7 bases at V and 7 bases at J, with 14 bases in the middle.

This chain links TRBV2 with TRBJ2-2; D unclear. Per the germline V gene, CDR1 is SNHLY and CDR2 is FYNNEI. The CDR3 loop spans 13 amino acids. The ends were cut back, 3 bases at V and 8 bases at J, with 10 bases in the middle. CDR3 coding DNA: TGTGCCAGCAGTGACCTCTCCCGGGGGGAGCTGTTTTTT. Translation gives CASSDLSRGELFF.

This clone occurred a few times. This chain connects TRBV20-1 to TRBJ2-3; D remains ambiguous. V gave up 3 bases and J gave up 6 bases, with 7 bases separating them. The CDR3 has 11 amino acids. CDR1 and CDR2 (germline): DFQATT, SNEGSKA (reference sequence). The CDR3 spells CSASLGDTQYF. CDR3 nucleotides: TGCAGTGCTAGTTTGGGTGATACGCAGTATTTT.

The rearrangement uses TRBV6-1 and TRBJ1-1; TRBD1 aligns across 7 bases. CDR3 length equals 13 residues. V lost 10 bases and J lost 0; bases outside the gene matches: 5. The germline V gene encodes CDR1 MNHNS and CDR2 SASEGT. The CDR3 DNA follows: TGTGCCACAAGGGGACAGATGAACACTGAAGCTTTCTTT. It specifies CATRGQMNTEAFF.

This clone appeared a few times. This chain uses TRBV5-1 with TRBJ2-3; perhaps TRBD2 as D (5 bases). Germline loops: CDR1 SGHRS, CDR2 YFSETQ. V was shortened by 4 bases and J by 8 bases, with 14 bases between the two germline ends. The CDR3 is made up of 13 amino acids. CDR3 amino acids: CASSLSAAGTQYF. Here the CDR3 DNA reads TGCGCCAGCAGCCTAAGTGCCGCGGGTACGCAGTATTTT.